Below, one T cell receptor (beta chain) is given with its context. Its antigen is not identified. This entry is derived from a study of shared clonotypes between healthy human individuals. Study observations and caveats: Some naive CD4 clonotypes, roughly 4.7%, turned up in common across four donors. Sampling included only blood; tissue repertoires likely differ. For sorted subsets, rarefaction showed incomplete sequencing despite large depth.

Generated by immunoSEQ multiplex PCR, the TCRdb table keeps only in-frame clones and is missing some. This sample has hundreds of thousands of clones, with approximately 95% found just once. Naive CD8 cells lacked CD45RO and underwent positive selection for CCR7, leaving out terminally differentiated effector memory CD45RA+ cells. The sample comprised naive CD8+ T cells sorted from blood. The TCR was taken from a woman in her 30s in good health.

CDR3 sequence (DNA): TGTGCCACCGGACTAGCGGGAGCAATGGAGACCCAGTACTTC. It yields the protein CATGLAGAMETQYF. The V and J genes are TRBV19 and TRBJ2-5, with TRBD2 identical over 13 bases. V shed 10 bases and J 5 bases; nucleotides not matched to a gene: 7. The CDR3 is made up of 14 amino acids. CDR1 and CDR2 (germline): LNHDA, SQIVND (reference sequence).